The subject of this entry is one T cell receptor beta chain. The data derive from a study of blood T cell repertoires in COVID-19. V was pared by 0 bases and J by 4 bases, with 3 bases of the junction left unmatched. This CDR3 spans 14 amino acids. Germline CDR1 is SGHRS and CDR2 is YFSETQ. Original methodology: Reference gene primer amplification gave estimated nucleated cell counts. The repertoire was sequenced with immunoSEQ multiplex PCR; TCRdb's copy has only in-frame clones and lacks some. D and trimming were read from the DNA, whereas the V and J calls and clone size are those reported in that table. The sample holds tens of thousands of clones, about four fifths seen once.

The receptor comes from a woman at least 80 years old with acute or convalescent COVID-19. The chain couples TRBV5-1 to TRBJ2-5; 7 bases match TRBD2. Sequences were obtained from peripheral blood. CDR3 loop: CASSLAGGSETQYF. As DNA, the CDR3 is TGCGCCAGCAGCTTGGCCGGGGGGTCAGAGACCCAGTACTTC.